A single sample is the source of the 9 T cell receptor beta chains below, sequenced in a study of blood T cells in healthy people across ages. A second about 7 to 12 cycle PCR used barcoded and J-beta primers. TCRdb passed the 5' RACE reads through MiXCR, listing each CDR3 protein once. The repertoire holds about 640,000 distinct CDR3 sequences, with approximately 30% as singletons. Input material: blood. These TCRs come from a woman older than 75 in good health.

This clonotype has ten or more counts. The chain links TRBV4-2 to TRBJ1-2, with D possibly matching TRBD1 (6 bases). The V and J ends lost 0 bases and 2 bases respectively, with 10 bases between them. The length of the CDR3 is 15 residues. The germline CDR1 and CDR2 sequences are LGHNA and YNFKEQ. The CDR3 here is CASSQERQGNYGYTF. CDR3 DNA: TGTGCCAGCAGCCAAGAAAGGCAGGGGAACTATGGCTACACCTTC.

This clonotype was counted many times. The chain combines TRBV7-9 with TRBJ2-1, with 9 bases aligning to TRBD2. This CDR3 has 17 amino acids. The V segment lost 4 bases and the J segment 6 bases; nucleotides outside the gene matches: 13. Per germline, CDR1 SEHNR and CDR2 FQNEAQ (reference sequence). The DNA of the CDR3 is TGTGCCAGCAGCTCCCAGGGGGGCGGGGGGGCCTTCAATGAGCAGTTCTTC. It yields the protein CASSSQGGGGAFNEQFF.

This clonotype came up many times. The chain carries TRBV27 and TRBJ2-7, with 9 nucleotides matching TRBD2. Germline V CDR1 and CDR2: MNHEY, SMNVEV (reference sequence). The V gene end was trimmed by 5 bases and the J gene end by 1 base; junction bases not matched to a gene: 6. The CDR3 sequence is 15 residues long. The CDR3, as DNA: TGTGCCAGCAGTCCAGGGGCGGGGGGGTCCTACGAGCAGTACTTC. Translated: CASSPGAGGSYEQYF.

This rearrangement joins TRBV20-1 to TRBJ1-2, with 8 bases lining up with TRBD1. V lost 5 bases, J lost 4 bases, and 6 bases stayed unmatched. This CDR3 has 13 amino acids. The germline gives CDR1 DFQATT, CDR2 SNEGSKA (reference sequence). Written as DNA, the CDR3 is TGCAGTGCTCATGCCGGGACAGGCTATGGCTACACCTTC. Translation gives CSAHAGTGYGYTF.

The CDR3 region is CASSLFGTGGGNQPQHF. The CDR3 DNA reads as TGTGCCAGCAGCTTGTTCGGGACAGGGGGCGGGAATCAGCCCCAGCATTTT. This chain joins TRBV5-6 and TRBJ1-5; the match to TRBD1 covers 12 bases. The germline CDR1 and CDR2 sequences are SGHDT and YYEEEE. Trimming took 1 base from V and 4 from J; bases not matched to a gene: 6. CDR3 size: 17 residues.

This clonotype appeared many times. The V call is TRBV7-2, the J call TRBJ2-1; TRBD1 is a possible D gene (6 bases). Between the trimmed V and J ends, which lost 5 bases and 3 bases, there was a span of 11 bases. The germline V gene encodes CDR1 SGHTA and CDR2 FQGNSA. This CDR3 has 14 amino acids. CDR3 bases: TGTGCCAGCAGCACCCACAGGGACTACAATGAGCAGTTCTTC. This gives the protein CASSTHRDYNEQFF.

For this clonotype: This may stem from a read error, because a much larger clone lies one nucleotide away. The chain joins TRBV5-1 to TRBJ1-2; D is unresolved. V shed 3 bases and J shed 4 bases, with 13 bases lying between them. CDR1 and CDR2 (germline): SGHRS, YFSETQ. The CDR3 runs to 14 residues. Written as DNA, the CDR3 is TGCGCCAGCAGCTATTCGGAGCTCATCTATGGCTACACCTTC. Protein sequence: CASSYSELIYGYTF.

This clonotype has a count of ten or more. V gene TRBV4-3 combines with J gene TRBJ1-4, with 9 bases matching TRBD1. Germline values: CDR1 LGHNA, CDR2 YSLEER. V was pared by 4 bases and J by 7 bases, with 10 bases of the junction left unmatched. This CDR3 spans 16 amino acids. The DNA of the CDR3 is TGCGCCAGCAGCCGCGGACAGGGGAAACAGGGTGAAAAACTGTTTTTT. Amino acids: CASSRGQGKQGEKLFF.

This clonotype came up many times. This chain connects TRBV9 to TRBJ1-1, with 8 bases that match TRBD1. From germline, CDR1 is SGDLS and CDR2 YYNGEE. The CDR3 runs to 17 residues. Losses at the gene ends were 0 bases for V and 0 bases for J; bases not matched to a gene: 7. In DNA form, the CDR3 reads TGTGCCAGCAGCGTAGGATCGGGACAGGCCATGAACACTGAAGCTTTCTTT. It yields the protein CASSVGSGQAMNTEAFF. Using reference TRBV9 and TRBJ1-1 for the parts outside the CDR3, the full variable domain is DSGVTQTPKHLITATGQRVTLRCSPRSGDLSVYWYQQSLDQGLQFLIQYYNGEERAKGNILERFSAQQFPDLHSELNLSSLELGDSALYFCASSVGSGQAMNTEAFFGQGTRLTVV.